The rows below give T cell receptor beta chains drawn from one sample of a study of T cells in localized non-small cell lung cancer. Sequencing was performed with immunoSEQ multiplex PCR; in TCRdb, only in-frame clones are kept and a portion is missing. The sample records around 91,000 clones, roughly 90% being singletons. Sequencing was performed on peripheral blood, taken before any cancer treatment. Source of these receptors: a man between 35 and 75 years old with stage I squamous cell lung carcinoma. Both conserved end residues are part of each CDR3. A D gene is named only where the DNA matches it firmly. Where a row states a size, it is once, few, many or the class of an expanded clone; other rows omit it.

clone_size	j_call	v_call	d_call	cdr3_nt	cdr3_aa
-	TRBJ2-4	TRBV7-2	-	TGTGCCACAAACCGGGGGTTGGGTTTTGGTGCCAAAAACATTCAGTACTTC	CATNRGLGFGAKNIQYF
-	TRBJ2-4	TRBV7-2	TRBD1	TGTGCCAGCAGCGCTGCGAGGGGGCTAGCCAAAAACATTCAGTACTTC	CASSAARGLAKNIQYF
once	TRBJ2-1	TRBV5-1	TRBD1	TGCGCCAGCAGCCCACACGGGACAGGGTCAGGCAATGAGCAGTTCTTC	CASSPHGTGSGNEQFF
-	TRBJ2-7	TRBV6-1	-	TGTGCCAGCAGTGAATTGATAGATTCCTACGAGCAGTACTTC	CASSELIDSYEQYF
-	TRBJ1-6	TRBV29-1	-	TGCAGCGTTGAAGATAGACGGAAGAGCTCCTATAATTCACCCCTCCACTTT	CSVEDRRKSSYNSPLHF
-	TRBJ2-2	TRBV5-1	-	TGCGCCAGCAGCTTGAAACAGGGGAACACCGGGGAGCTGTTTTTT	CASSLKQGNTGELFF
-	TRBJ2-6	TRBV30	-	TGTGCCTTCCCCTCGATTTCTGGGGCCAACGTCCTGACTTTC	CAFPSISGANVLTF
-	TRBJ2-3	TRBV7-2	-	TGTGCCAGCAGCTTAGGACTACCCACAGATACGCAGTATTTT	CASSLGLPTDTQYF
-	TRBJ1-2	TRBV19	-	TGTGCCAGTAGGCCCCACCCCCCCCGGGCAGCTAACTATGGCTACACCTTC	CASRPHPPRAANYGYTF
-	TRBJ2-2	TRBV27	TRBD1	TGTGCCAGCAAGGGGGGCGACAGGGGGGTCACCGGGGAGCTGTTTTTT	CASKGGDRGVTGELFF
-	TRBJ2-6	TRBV28	-	TGTGCCAGCAGCCCGACGGGACGGCCTTCTGGGGCCAACGTCCTGACTTTC	CASSPTGRPSGANVLTF
-	TRBJ2-7	TRBV27	-	TGTGCCAGCCGGGACAAGGGTCGCTACGAGCAGTACTTC	CASRDKGRYEQYF
-	TRBJ2-5	TRBV4-1	-	TGCGCCAGCAGCCACATCCTACGCCGGACACGCCAAGAGACCCAGTACTTC	CASSHILRRTRQETQYF
-	TRBJ2-5	TRBV9	-	TGTGCCAGCAGCGTAGCTCCGGGCACTAAAGAGACCCAGTACTTC	CASSVAPGTKETQYF
-	TRBJ1-1	TRBV10-3	TRBD1	TGTGCCATCAGTCCGGGACAGGGGGCAGGGAACACTGAAGCTTTCTTT	CAISPGQGAGNTEAFF
-	TRBJ2-5	TRBV7-2	-	TGTGCCAGCAGCCAGGGGCAAGAGACCCAGTACTTC	CASSQGQETQYF
-	TRBJ1-1	TRBV5-4	-	TGTGCCAGCAGCTTGGCCCTATTGGGGAACACTGAAGCTTTCTTT	CASSLALLGNTEAFF
-	TRBJ1-4	TRBV9	-	TGTGCCAGCAGCGTGAGGGACACAGATCAGGGACTGTTTTTT	CASSVRDTDQGLFF
-	TRBJ2-3	TRBV7-2	TRBD2	TGTGCCAGCAGCCAGGCTAGCGGGGGGGCAAATACGCAGTATTTT	CASSQASGGANTQYF
-	TRBJ1-2	TRBV28	-	TGTGCCAGCAGTTTGGTAAATAAGGGCTATGGCTACACCTTC	CASSLVNKGYGYTF
-	TRBJ2-1	TRBV4-3	-	TGCGCCAGCAGCCAAGTTGGCCACAGGGAGAATGAGCAGTTCTTC	CASSQVGHRENEQFF
-	TRBJ1-1	TRBV2	-	TGTGCCAGCAGTGCGGCGGGGAGTACTGAAGCTTTCTTT	CASSAAGSTEAFF
-	TRBJ1-3	TRBV18	TRBD1	TGTGCCAGCTCACCAAGGGCGTCAGGGGGAGATCGTGGAAACACCATATATTTT	CASSPRASGGDRGNTIYF
once	TRBJ1-4	TRBV6-5	TRBD1	TGTGCCAGCAGTTCCCCGGGACAGCCTTGGGAAAAACTGTTTTTT	CASSSPGQPWEKLFF
few	TRBJ1-2	TRBV2	-	TGTGCCAGCAGTGAATCGGAATACTATGGCTACACCTTC	CASSESEYYGYTF
-	TRBJ2-2	TRBV6-5	-	TGTGCCAGCAGATTCGACAGATTGAACACCGGGGAGCTGTTTTTT	CASRFDRLNTGELFF
-	TRBJ2-3	TRBV6-4	TRBD1	TGTGCCAGCAGTGGACAGGGGGGAATAGATACGCAGTATTTT	CASSGQGGIDTQYF
-	TRBJ2-7	TRBV7-2	TRBD1	TGTGCCAGCTCTTGGGGACAGGGGGCGTACGAGCAGTACTTC	CASSWGQGAYEQYF
-	TRBJ1-2	TRBV15	TRBD1	TGTGCCACCAGCAGGGGACAGGGCGGAGGCTATGGCTACACCTTC	CATSRGQGGGYGYTF
-	TRBJ1-2	TRBV5-1	-	TGCGCCAGCAGCTTGGACAGGAACAACTATGGCTACACCTTC	CASSLDRNNYGYTF
-	TRBJ1-6	TRBV9	-	TGTGCCAGCAGCCCGAGACAGAGCTCCTATAATTCACCCCTCCACTTT	CASSPRQSSYNSPLHF
-	TRBJ1-3	TRBV5-6	TRBD1	TGTGCCAGCAGCTTGGCGGGACAGGGTTATGGAAACACCATATATTTT	CASSLAGQGYGNTIYF
-	TRBJ2-4	TRBV25-1	-	TGTGCCAGCAGTGAATCGACTAGTAGGAAAAACATTCAGTACTTC	CASSESTSRKNIQYF
once	TRBJ2-7	TRBV30	TRBD2	TGTGCCTGGAGACTGTACCGGGGGGGCTCCTACGAGCAGTACTTC	CAWRLYRGGSYEQYF
-	TRBJ1-1	TRBV5-1	TRBD1	TGCGCCAGCAGCCTAGGACAGGGGGCAGGGAGCACTGAAGCTTTCTTT	CASSLGQGAGSTEAFF
-	TRBJ1-3	TRBV4-1	-	TGCGCCAGCAGCCAAGAATCCCAAAACTCTGGAAACACCATATATTTT	CASSQESQNSGNTIYF
-	TRBJ1-2	TRBV6-1	-	TGTGCCAGCAGTCGGACAGCCCGAGAACTATATGGCTACACCTTC	CASSRTARELYGYTF
-	TRBJ1-5	TRBV15	-	TGTGCCACCAGCAGAGATGCCCAAGGGTCAAGCAATCAGCCCCAGCATTTT	CATSRDAQGSSNQPQHF
-	TRBJ2-3	TRBV5-1	TRBD2	TGCGCCAGCAGCCCAGCAAGCGGGGGCAGCACAGATACGCAGTATTTT	CASSPASGGSTDTQYF
-	TRBJ2-1	TRBV10-3	TRBD1	TGTGCCATCAGTGAGTCTTACAGGGGTGAGCAGTTCTTC	CAISESYRGEQFF
-	TRBJ1-2	TRBV5-1	TRBD1	TGCGCCAGCAGCCAGGGGGTTGGCTATGGCTACACCTTC	CASSQGVGYGYTF
-	TRBJ1-2	TRBV4-1	-	TGCGCCAGCAGCCGGCCCGGGAAACTCGGGATTGACTATGGCTACACCTTC	CASSRPGKLGIDYGYTF
-	TRBJ2-7	TRBV10-2	TRBD1	TGCGCCAGCAGGGACAGGGCATGGGAGCAGTACTTC	CASRDRAWEQYF
-	TRBJ2-6	TRBV6-5	-	TGTGCCAGCACCCAAAACGGAGTTGGGGCCAACGTCCTGACTTTC	CASTQNGVGANVLTF
-	TRBJ1-1	TRBV18	TRBD1	TGTGCCAGCTCACCACGACAGGGTGGAAGGGGGGAGAACACTGAAGCTTTCTTT	CASSPRQGGRGENTEAFF
-	TRBJ2-7	TRBV5-1	TRBD1	TGCGCCAGCAGCTTACAGGGGGCCCACGAGCAGTACTTC	CASSLQGAHEQYF
once	TRBJ1-2	TRBV28	-	TGTGCCAGCAGTCCCAAGGGCTATGGCTACACCTTC	CASSPKGYGYTF
few	TRBJ1-1	TRBV5-1	-	TGCGCCAGCAGAATACCGGGACAAAACACTGAAGCTTTCTTT	CASRIPGQNTEAFF